Below, 10 T cell receptor beta chains from the same sample are listed, as sequenced in a study of radiotherapy plus CTLA-4 blockade in lung cancer. Sequenced by immunoSEQ multiplex PCR; TCRdb stores in-frame clones only, minus some. The profile shows approximately 78,000 clones, around four fifths of them singletons. This specimen consisted of peripheral blood, obtained from a patient treated with radiotherapy plus ipilimumab. Receptor source: a human donor with non-small cell lung cancer who had a complete response to radiotherapy plus ipilimumab.

V usage is TRBV6-1 and J usage is TRBJ2-7; 10 nucleotides match TRBD1. From germline, CDR1 is MNHNS and CDR2 SASEGT. This CDR3 region has 15 residues. V was pared by 10 bases and J by 4 bases, with 13 bases of the junction left unmatched. CDR3 region: CATSTRQGAVYEQYV. As DNA, the CDR3 is TGTGCCACAAGCACTCGACAGGGGGCGGTATACGAGCAGTACGTC.

V and J are TRBV2 and TRBJ1-4; 8 nucleotides agree with TRBD1. In germline, CDR1 is SNHLY, CDR2 FYNNEI. This CDR3 has 14 residues. V lost 5 bases and J lost 8; bases outside the gene matches: 7. The CDR3 sequence is CASSFTGGGEKLFF. The CDR3 DNA sequence: TGTGCCAGCAGTTTCACAGGGGGGGGAGAAAAACTGTTTTTT.

This chain connects TRBV5-5 to TRBJ1-4; D is unresolved. The CDR3 extends over 13 amino acids. Trimming cost V 4 bases and J 3 bases, with 7 bases left between them. Germline V lookup: CDR1 SGHKS, CDR2 YYEKEE (reference sequence). The CDR3 protein is CASSQGPNEKLFF. The CDR3 bases are TGTGCCAGCAGCCAAGGGCCTAATGAAAAACTGTTTTTT. The whole variable domain, filled in from reference TRBV5-5 and TRBJ1-4, reads DAGVTQSPTHLIKTRGQQVTLRCSPISGHKSVSWYQQVLGQGPQFIFQYYEKEERGRGNFPDRFSARQFPNYSSELNVNALLLGDSALYLCASSQGPNEKLFFGSGTQLSVL.

The chain employs TRBV6-1 and TRBJ2-1; D is unclear. Germline lookup yields CDR1 MNHNS and CDR2 SASEGT. Trimming removed 2 bases from V and 2 bases from J, with 4 bases in between. This CDR3 has 13 residues. CDR3 amino acids: CASSEQAYNEQFF. The DNA of the CDR3 is TGTGCCAGCAGTGAACAAGCCTACAATGAGCAGTTCTTC.

V is TRBV18 and J is TRBJ2-1; 12 bases match TRBD1. CDR3 size: 16 residues. CDR1 is KGHSH and CDR2 is LQKENI in the germline V gene. V shed 6 bases and J 6 bases; nucleotides not matched to a gene: 9. The CDR3 loop reads CASSTGTGGLGNEQFF. CDR3 in DNA: TGTGCCAGCTCCACCGGGACAGGGGGCTTAGGCAATGAGCAGTTCTTC. Looking up the rest from reference TRBV18 and TRBJ2-1 gives the full variable domain: NAGVMQNPRHLVRRRGQEARLRCSPMKGHSHVYWYRQLPEEGLKFMVYLQKENIIDESGMPKERFSAEFPKEGPSILRIQQVVRGDSAAYFCASSTGTGGLGNEQFFGPGTRLTVL.

J is TRBJ1-2 and V is TRBV6-4; unclear D gene. The CDR3 is 13 residues long. Germline CDR1 and CDR2: MRHNA and SNTAGT. Trimming shortened V by 2 bases and J by 8 bases, and 12 bases separated the two germline ends. The CDR3 DNA reads as TGTGCCAGCAGTGACCCGAACAAGGGCGGCTACACCTTC. Protein sequence: CASSDPNKGGYTF.

This chain links TRBV30 with TRBJ1-4, with 7 bases lining up with TRBD1. V lost 2 bases and J lost 0; bases outside the gene matches: 6. The CDR3 length is 16 residues. Germline-derived CDR1 and CDR2 are GTSNPN and SVGIG (reference sequence). The CDR3 bases are TGTGCCTGGAGTTGGAGGGGGCGCTCAACTAATGAAAAACTGTTTTTT. It translates to CAWSWRGRSTNEKLFF.

The genes are TRBV12-5 and TRBJ2-4; D unclear. The V and J ends lost 2 bases and 2 bases respectively, with 7 bases between them. Germline CDR1 is LGHNT and CDR2 is FRNRAP. The length of the CDR3 is 14 residues. The CDR3 sequence is CASGLWVTKNIQYF. Written as DNA, the CDR3 is TGTGCTAGTGGTTTGTGGGTTACCAAAAACATTCAGTACTTC.

V is TRBV19 and J is TRBJ2-5; 9 positions match TRBD2. The germline CDR1 and CDR2 sequences are LNHDA and SQIVND (reference sequence). The CDR3 is 16 residues long. V dropped 1 base and J dropped 1; count of bases not matched to a gene: 4. The CDR3 nucleotides read TGTGCCAGTAGTATAGGCGGGAGGGGGACCCAAGAGACCCAGTACTTC. This sequence encodes CASSIGGRGTQETQYF.

This chain uses TRBV30 with TRBJ2-5, with 7 positions matching TRBD2. The ends lost 2 bases at V and 3 bases at J; junction bases unmatched: 6. Germline CDR1 is GTSNPN and CDR2 is SVGIG (reference sequence). CDR3 length: 14 residues. This CDR3 is CAWSLWGGKETQYF. The CDR3 DNA follows: TGTGCCTGGAGTTTATGGGGAGGGAAAGAGACCCAGTACTTC. The whole variable domain, filled in from reference TRBV30 and TRBJ2-5, reads SQTIHQWPATLVQPVGSPLSLECTVEGTSNPNLYWYRQAAGRGLQLLFYSVGIGQISSEVPQNLSASRPQDRQFILSSKKLLLSDSGFYLCAWSLWGGKETQYFGPGTRLLVL.